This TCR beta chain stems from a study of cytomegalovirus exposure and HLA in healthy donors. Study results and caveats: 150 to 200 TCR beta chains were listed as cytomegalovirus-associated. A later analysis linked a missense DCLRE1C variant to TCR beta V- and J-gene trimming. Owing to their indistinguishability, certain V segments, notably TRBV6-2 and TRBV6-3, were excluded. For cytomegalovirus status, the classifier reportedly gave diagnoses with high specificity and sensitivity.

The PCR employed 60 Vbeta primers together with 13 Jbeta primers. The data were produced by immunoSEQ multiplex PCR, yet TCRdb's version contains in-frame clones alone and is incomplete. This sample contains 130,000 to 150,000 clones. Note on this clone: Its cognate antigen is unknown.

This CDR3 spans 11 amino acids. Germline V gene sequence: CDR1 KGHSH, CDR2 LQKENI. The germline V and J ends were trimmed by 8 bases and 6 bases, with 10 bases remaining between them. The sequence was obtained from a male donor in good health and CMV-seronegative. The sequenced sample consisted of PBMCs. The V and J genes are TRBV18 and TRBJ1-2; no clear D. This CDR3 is CASQYRDGYTF. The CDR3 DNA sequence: TGTGCCAGCCAGTACCGGGATGGCTACACCTTC.